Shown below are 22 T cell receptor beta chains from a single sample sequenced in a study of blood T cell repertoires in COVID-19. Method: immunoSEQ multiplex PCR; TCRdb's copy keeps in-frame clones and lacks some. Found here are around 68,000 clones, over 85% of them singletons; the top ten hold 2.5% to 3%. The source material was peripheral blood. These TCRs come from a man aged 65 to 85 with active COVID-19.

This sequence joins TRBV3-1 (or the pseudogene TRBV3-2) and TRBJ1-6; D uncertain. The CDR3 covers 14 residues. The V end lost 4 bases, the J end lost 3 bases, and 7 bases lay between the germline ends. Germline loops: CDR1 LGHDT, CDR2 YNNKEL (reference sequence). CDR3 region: CASSPRGYNSPLHF. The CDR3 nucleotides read TGTGCCAGCAGCCCTCGGGGCTATAATTCACCCCTCCACTTT.

CDR3 amino acids: CASSEGTGWPSEQYF. CDR3 in DNA: TGTGCCAGCAGCGAGGGGACAGGGTGGCCCTCGGAGCAGTACTTC. V usage is TRBV27 and J usage is TRBJ2-7; 9 bases align to TRBD1. This CDR3 spans 15 amino acids. CDR1 MNHEY and CDR2 SMNVEV come from the germline V gene (reference sequence). Losses at the gene ends were 6 bases for V and 7 bases for J; bases not matched to a gene: 13.

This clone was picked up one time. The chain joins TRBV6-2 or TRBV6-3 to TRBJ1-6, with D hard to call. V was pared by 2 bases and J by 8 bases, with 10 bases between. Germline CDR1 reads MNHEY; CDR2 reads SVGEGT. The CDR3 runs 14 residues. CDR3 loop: CASSYRGYDSPLHF. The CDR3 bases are TGTGCCAGCAGTTACAGAGGTTATGATTCACCCCTCCACTTT.

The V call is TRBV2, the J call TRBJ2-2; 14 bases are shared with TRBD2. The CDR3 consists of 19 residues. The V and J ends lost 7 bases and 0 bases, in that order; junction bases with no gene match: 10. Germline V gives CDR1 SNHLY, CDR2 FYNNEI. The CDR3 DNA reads TGTGCCAGCAAGAACTCCCGACTAGCGGGGGGGCCGAACACCGGGGAGCTGTTTTTT. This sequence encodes CASKNSRLAGGPNTGELFF. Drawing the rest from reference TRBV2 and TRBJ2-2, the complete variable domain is EPEVTQTPSHQVTQMGQEVILRCVPISNHLYFYWYRQILGQKVEFLVSFYNNEISEKSEIFDDQFSVERPDGSNFTLKIRSTKLEDSAMYFCASKNSRLAGGPNTGELFFGEGSRLTVL.

The CDR3 here is CASNGVSGQPQHF. The CDR3 DNA reads as TGTGCCAGCAACGGCGTCTCGGGTCAGCCCCAGCATTTT. The V and J genes are TRBV2 and TRBJ1-5, with unresolved D. The V gene's germline CDR1 is SNHLY and CDR2 FYNNEI. This CDR3 contains 13 residues. V dropped 7 bases and J dropped 6 bases, with 13 bases sitting between them.

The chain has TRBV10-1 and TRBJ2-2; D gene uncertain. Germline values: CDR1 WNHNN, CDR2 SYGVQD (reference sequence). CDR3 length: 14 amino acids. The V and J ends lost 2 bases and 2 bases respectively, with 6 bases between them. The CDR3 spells CASSEGLNTGELFF. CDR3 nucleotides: TGCGCCAGCAGTGAGGGTCTAAACACCGGGGAGCTGTTTTTT.

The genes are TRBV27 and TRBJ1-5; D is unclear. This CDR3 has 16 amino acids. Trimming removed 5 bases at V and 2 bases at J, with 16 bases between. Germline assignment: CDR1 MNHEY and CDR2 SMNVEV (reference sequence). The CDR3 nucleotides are TGTGCCAGCAGTCCTAGCTGGGCTTCGGGCAATCAGCCCCAGCATTTT. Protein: CASSPSWASGNQPQHF.

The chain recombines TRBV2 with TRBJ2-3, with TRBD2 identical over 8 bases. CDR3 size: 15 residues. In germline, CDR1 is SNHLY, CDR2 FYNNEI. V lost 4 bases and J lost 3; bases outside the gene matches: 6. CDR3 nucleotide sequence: TGTGCCAGCAGTGTACTGCGGGGGGAAACAGATACGCAGTATTTT. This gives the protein CASSVLRGETDTQYF.

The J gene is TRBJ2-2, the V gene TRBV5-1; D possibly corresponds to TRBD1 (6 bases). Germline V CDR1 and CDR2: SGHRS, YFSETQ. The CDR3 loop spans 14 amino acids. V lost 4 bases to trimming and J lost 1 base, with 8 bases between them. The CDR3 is CASSRTENTGELFF. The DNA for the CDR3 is TGCGCCAGCAGCAGGACAGAGAACACCGGGGAGCTGTTTTTT.

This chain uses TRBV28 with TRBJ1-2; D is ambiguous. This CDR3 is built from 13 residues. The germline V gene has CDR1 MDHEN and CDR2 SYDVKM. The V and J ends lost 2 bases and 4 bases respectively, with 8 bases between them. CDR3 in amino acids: CASSLPVSYGYTF. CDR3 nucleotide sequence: TGTGCCAGCAGTTTACCTGTCTCCTATGGCTACACCTTC.

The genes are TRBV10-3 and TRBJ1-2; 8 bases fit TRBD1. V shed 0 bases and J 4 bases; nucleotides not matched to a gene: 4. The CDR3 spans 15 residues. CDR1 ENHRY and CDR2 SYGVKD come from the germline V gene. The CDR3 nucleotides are TGTGCCATCAGTGAGTCGAAACAGGGGGTCTATGGCTACACCTTC. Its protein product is CAISESKQGVYGYTF.

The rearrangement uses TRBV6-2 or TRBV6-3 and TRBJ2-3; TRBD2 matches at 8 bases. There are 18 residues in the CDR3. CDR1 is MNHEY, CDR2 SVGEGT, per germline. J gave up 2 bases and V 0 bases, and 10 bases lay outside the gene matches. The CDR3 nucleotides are TGTGCCAGCAGTTACTCGATAGTCGGGGGGGTGAACACAGATACGCAGTATTTT. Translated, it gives CASSYSIVGGVNTDTQYF.

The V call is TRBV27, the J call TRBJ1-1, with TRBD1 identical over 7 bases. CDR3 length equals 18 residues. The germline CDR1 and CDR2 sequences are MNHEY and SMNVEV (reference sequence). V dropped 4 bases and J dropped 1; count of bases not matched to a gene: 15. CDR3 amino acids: CASSSQIPGQWGNTEAFF. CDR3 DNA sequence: TGTGCCAGCAGTTCTCAAATTCCGGGACAGTGGGGGAACACTGAAGCTTTCTTT.

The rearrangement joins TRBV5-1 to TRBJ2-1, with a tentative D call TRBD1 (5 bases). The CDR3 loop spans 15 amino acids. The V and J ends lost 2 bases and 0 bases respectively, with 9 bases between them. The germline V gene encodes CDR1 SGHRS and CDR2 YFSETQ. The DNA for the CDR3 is TGCGCCAGCAGCTTAGACAGCCTCTCCTACAATGAGCAGTTCTTC. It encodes CASSLDSLSYNEQFF.

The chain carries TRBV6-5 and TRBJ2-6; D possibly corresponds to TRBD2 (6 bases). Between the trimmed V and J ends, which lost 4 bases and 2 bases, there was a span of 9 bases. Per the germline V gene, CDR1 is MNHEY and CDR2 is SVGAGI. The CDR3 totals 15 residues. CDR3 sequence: CASSSGGTGANVLTF. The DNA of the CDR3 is TGTGCCAGCAGTTCCGGGGGAACTGGGGCCAACGTCCTGACTTTC.

The DNA for the CDR3 is TGTGCCAGCAGCTTATTATGGGGGGACGAAGCTAACTATGGCTACACCTTC. This sequence encodes CASSLLWGDEANYGYTF. The genes are TRBV7-8 and TRBJ1-2; possible D gene TRBD1, 5 bases. Trimming removed 2 bases at V and 0 bases at J, with 16 bases between. The CDR3 is 17 amino acids. Germline lookup yields CDR1 SGHVS and CDR2 FQNEAQ. The variable domain in full, with the rest retrieved from reference TRBV7-8 and TRBJ1-2, is GAGVSQSPRYKVAKRGQDVALRCDPISGHVSLFWYQQALGQGPEFLTYFQNEAQLDKSGLPSDRFFAERPEGSVSTLKIQRTQQEDSAVYLCASSLLWGDEANYGYTFGSGTRLTVV.

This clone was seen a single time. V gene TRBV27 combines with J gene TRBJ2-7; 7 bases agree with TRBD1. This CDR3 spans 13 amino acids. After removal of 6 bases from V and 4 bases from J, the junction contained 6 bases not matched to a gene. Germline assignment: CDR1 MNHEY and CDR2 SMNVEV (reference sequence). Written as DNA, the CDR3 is TGTGCCAGCAGGCCAACAGGGGTATACGAGCAGTACGTC. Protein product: CASRPTGVYEQYV.

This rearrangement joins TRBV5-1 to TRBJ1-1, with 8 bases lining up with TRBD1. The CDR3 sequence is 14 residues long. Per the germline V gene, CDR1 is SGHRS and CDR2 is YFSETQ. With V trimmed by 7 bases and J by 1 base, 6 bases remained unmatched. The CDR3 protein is CASGGQEWNTEAFF. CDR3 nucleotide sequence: TGCGCCAGCGGGGGACAGGAATGGAACACTGAAGCTTTCTTT.

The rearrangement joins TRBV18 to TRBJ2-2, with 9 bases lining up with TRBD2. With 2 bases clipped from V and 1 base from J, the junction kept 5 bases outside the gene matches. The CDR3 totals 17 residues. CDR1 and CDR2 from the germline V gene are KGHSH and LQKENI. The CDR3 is CASSPSLAGLNTGELFF. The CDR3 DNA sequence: TGTGCCAGCTCACCATCGCTAGCGGGGTTGAACACCGGGGAGCTGTTTTTT.

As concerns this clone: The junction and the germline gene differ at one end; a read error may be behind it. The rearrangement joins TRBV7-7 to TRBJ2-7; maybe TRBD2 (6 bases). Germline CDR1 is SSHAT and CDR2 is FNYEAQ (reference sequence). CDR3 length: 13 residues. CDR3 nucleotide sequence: TGTGCTAGCAGCCCCCTTACGGGGGACGGGCAGTACTTC. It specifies CASSPLTGDGQYF.

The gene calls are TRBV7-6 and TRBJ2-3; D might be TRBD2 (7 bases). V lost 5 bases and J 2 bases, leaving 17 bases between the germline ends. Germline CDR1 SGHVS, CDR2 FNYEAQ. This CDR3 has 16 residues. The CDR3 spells CASSAAGAAFTDTQYF. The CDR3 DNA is TGTGCCAGCAGCGCTGCGGGGGCCGCGTTCACAGATACGCAGTATTTT.

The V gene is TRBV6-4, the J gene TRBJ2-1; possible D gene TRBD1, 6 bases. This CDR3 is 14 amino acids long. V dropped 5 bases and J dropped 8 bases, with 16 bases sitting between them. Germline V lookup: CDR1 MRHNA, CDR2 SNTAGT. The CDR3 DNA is TGTGCCAGCAGTTTTTCAGGGGCGAGGGATGAGCAGTTCTTC. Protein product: CASSFSGARDEQFF.